A selection of T cell receptor beta chains follows, all from one sample in a study of blood T cell repertoires in COVID-19. Profiling relied on immunoSEQ multiplex PCR, and the TCRdb table lists in-frame clones only, not all of them. This table holds 200,000 to 300,000 clones, about 82% found once. The sequenced sample consisted of peripheral blood. All receptors derive from a woman aged 55 to 70 with active or convalescent COVID-19. Both conserved end residues are part of each CDR3. The order of the fields is D gene, V gene, J gene, CDR3 length, clone size, CDR3 DNA, CDR3 protein. D genes are given only for firm matches. Not every row has a clone size; where given, it reads once, few, many or a size class.

NA	TRBV25-1	TRBJ2-3	13	few	TGTGCCAGCAGTGAGTCCCCCTTGGATACGCAGTATTTT	CASSESPLDTQYF
TRBD2	TRBV6-4	TRBJ2-1	14	NA	TGTGCCAGCAGTGCGGGGAGGGCCTCGGATGAGCAGTTCTTC	CASSAGRASDEQFF
TRBD2	TRBV7-9	TRBJ2-1	13	NA	TGTGCCAGCAGCTTTAGCGGGGGGGGTGAGCAGTTCTTC	CASSFSGGGEQFF
TRBD1	TRBV7-9	TRBJ1-1	15	NA	TGTGCCAGCAGCGTAACCGGGACAGGGGTCACTGAAGCTTTCTTT	CASSVTGTGVTEAFF
NA	TRBV4-1	TRBJ2-2	13	NA	TGCGCCAGCAGTGGCAGAAACACCGGGGAGCTGTTTTTT	CASSGRNTGELFF
TRBD2	TRBV10-3	TRBJ2-7	19	NA	TGTGCCATCAGTGATCCGGGACTAGCGGGAGGGCGCCCCTCCTACGAGCAGTACTTC	CAISDPGLAGGRPSYEQYF
TRBD1	TRBV5-6	TRBJ1-2	14	NA	TGTGCCAGCAACCACGACAGGGAAGGGGGTGGCTACACCTTC	CASNHDREGGGYTF
NA	TRBV29-1	TRBJ2-3	14	NA	TGCAGCGTTGAGAACAGGGTTAGCACAGATACGCAGTATTTT	CSVENRVSTDTQYF
TRBD1	TRBV24-1	TRBJ1-2	16	NA	TGTGCCACCAGTGAGTCGGGACAGGGGGCTCTCTATGGCTACACCTTC	CATSESGQGALYGYTF
NA	TRBV15	TRBJ2-3	16	few	TGTGCCACCAGCAGAGAAGCCCTCCTAGGCACAGATACGCAGTATTTT	CATSREALLGTDTQYF
NA	TRBV2	TRBJ1-1	14	many	TGTGCCAGCAGTGACTCTTTCTCTAATACTGAAGCTTTCTTT	CASSDSFSNTEAFF
NA	TRBV3-1/TRBV3-2	TRBJ2-6	17	NA	TGTGCCAGCAGCCAGTCCGGGACTCACTCTGGGGCCAACGTCCTGACTTTC	CASSQSGTHSGANVLTF
TRBD1	TRBV5-1	TRBJ1-4	15	once	TGCGCCAGCAGCCTGGCCGGGGACAGGGGCGAAAAACTGTTTTTT	CASSLAGDRGEKLFF
TRBD2	TRBV2	TRBJ2-1	15	NA	TGTGCCAGCAGCGGGACTAGCGGGAGGACGGTTGAGCAGTTCTTC	CASSGTSGRTVEQFF
TRBD1	TRBV10-1	TRBJ2-7	14	NA	TGCGCCAGCAGGCCAGACAGGGCCTCCTACGAGCAGTACTTC	CASRPDRASYEQYF
NA	TRBV28	TRBJ1-2	15	NA	TGTGCCAGCAGTTCCCAGGGACACTTATCTTATGGCTACACCTTC	CASSSQGHLSYGYTF
TRBD1	TRBV10-3	TRBJ1-2	17	NA	TGTGCCATCAGTGAGGGGGGACAGGGAGAGTGGAAGTATGGCTACACCTTC	CAISEGGQGEWKYGYTF
TRBD2	TRBV18	TRBJ2-3	16	NA	TGTGCCAGCTCACCACTCGCCGGGGGGGGAACAGATACGCAGTATTTT	CASSPLAGGGTDTQYF
TRBD2	TRBV30	TRBJ2-5	16	once	TGTGCCTGGAGCCCAGCCGGACTAGCGGGACTGGAGACCCAGTACTTC	CAWSPAGLAGLETQYF
NA	TRBV11-2	TRBJ1-1	13	NA	TGTGCCAGCAGCCGCCGAACGGACACTGAAGCTTTCTTT	CASSRRTDTEAFF